Sequencing of this TCR beta chain was carried out in a study of cytomegalovirus exposure and HLA in healthy donors. All the people who gave samples were healthy bone marrow donors. Study-wide findings and caveats: As immune exposure information, only CMV serostatus was available.

The PCR employed 60 Vbeta primers together with 13 Jbeta primers. Using immunoSEQ multiplex PCR, the repertoire was profiled, and TCRdb retains in-frame clones only, with some absent. This sample's clone table lists about 88,000 clones. CDR1 is GTSNPN and CDR2 is SVGIG in the germline V gene (reference sequence). Trimming removed 5 bases at V and 6 bases at J, with 16 bases between. This CDR3 contains 14 residues. Regarding this clone: Its antigen is still unknown.

Sequenced sample: PBMCs. The J gene is TRBJ2-2, the V gene TRBV30; D is possibly TRBD2 (5 bases). This clonotype originated in a girl under 18 in good health and CMV-seropositive. Here the CDR3 DNA reads TGTGCCTGGGACGGACCCGGGGATGCCGGGGAGCTGTTTTTT. Translated: CAWDGPGDAGELFF.